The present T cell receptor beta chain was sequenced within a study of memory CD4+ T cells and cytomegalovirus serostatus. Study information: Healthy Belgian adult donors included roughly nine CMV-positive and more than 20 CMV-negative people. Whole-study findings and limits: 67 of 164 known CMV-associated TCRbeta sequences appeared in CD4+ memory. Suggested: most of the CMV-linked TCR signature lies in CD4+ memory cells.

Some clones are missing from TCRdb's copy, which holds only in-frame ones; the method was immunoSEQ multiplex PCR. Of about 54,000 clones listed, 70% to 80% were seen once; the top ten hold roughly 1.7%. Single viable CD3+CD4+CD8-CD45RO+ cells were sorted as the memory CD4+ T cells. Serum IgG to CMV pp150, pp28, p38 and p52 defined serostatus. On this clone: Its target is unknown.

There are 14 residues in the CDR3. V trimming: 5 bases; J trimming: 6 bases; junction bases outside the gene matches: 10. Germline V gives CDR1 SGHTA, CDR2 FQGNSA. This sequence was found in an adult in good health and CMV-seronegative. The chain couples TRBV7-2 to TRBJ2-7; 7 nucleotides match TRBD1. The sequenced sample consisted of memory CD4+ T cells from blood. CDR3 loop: CASSVRQGMAEQYF. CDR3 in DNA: TGTGCCAGCAGCGTTAGACAGGGAATGGCCGAGCAGTACTTC. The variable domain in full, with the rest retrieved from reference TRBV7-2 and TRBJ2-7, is GAGVSQSPSNKVTEKGKDVELRCDPISGHTALYWYRQSLGQGLEFLIYFQGNSAPDKSGLPSDRFSAERTGGSVSTLTIQRTQQEDSAVYLCASSVRQGMAEQYFGPGTRLTVT.